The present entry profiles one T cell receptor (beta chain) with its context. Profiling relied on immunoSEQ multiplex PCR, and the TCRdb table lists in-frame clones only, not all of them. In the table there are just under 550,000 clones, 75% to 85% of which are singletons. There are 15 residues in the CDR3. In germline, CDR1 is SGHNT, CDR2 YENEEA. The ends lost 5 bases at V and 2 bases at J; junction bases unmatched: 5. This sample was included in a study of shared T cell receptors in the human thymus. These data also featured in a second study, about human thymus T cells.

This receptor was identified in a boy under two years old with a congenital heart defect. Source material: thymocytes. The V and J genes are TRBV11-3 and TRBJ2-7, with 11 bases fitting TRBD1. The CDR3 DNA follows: TGTGCCAGCAGCCTACGGACAGGGGGCCCCTACGAGCAGTACTTC. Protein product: CASSLRTGGPYEQYF.